Following are 14 T cell receptor beta chains from one sample sequenced in a study of blood T cell repertoires in COVID-19 (dated by TCRdb to 2020 to 2022). Receptor amplification or capture employed the immunoSEQ multiplex PCR assay. Not all clones reach the TCRdb copy of this immuneACCESS table, which keeps in-frame sequences only. Checked studies attribute under half of the gap to unresolved V genes and leave the rest unexplained. Within this sample are about 270,000 clones, with 80% to 90% of them counted one time only. The ten largest clones represent about 11% of the sample. Sequencing was performed on peripheral blood. Receptor source: a woman aged 70-85 years with acute or convalescent COVID-19.

This rearrangement joins TRBV6-5 to TRBJ2-2; the D is unclear. The germline V gene encodes CDR1 MNHEY and CDR2 SVGAGI. There are 15 residues in the CDR3. V lost 7 bases to trimming and J lost 3 bases, with 15 bases between them. This chain's CDR3 is CASTLSYSHTGELFF. The CDR3 coding sequence is TGTGCCAGCACCCTTTCATACTCTCACACCGGGGAGCTGTTTTTT.

V usage is TRBV24-1 and J usage is TRBJ2-3; D gene ambiguous. The CDR3 runs to 14 residues. Germline CDR1 is KGHDR and CDR2 is SFDVKD. The V and J ends lost 5 bases and 0 bases respectively, with 8 bases between them. The CDR3 is CATSASESTDTQYF. The CDR3 DNA is TGTGCCACCAGTGCTTCAGAAAGCACAGATACGCAGTATTTT.

Here the CDR3 reads CAIRQVNTEAFF. The CDR3 bases are TGTGCCATACGACAGGTGAACACTGAAGCTTTCTTT. The rearrangement joins TRBV2 to TRBJ1-1; the D gene is possibly TRBD1 (6 bases). CDR1 and CDR2 (germline): SNHLY, FYNNEI. Trimming took 10 bases from V and 0 from J, leaving 9 bases between them. The CDR3 has 12 residues.

This clone has more than one count but fewer than ten. The chain has TRBV24-1 and TRBJ1-5, with D tentatively TRBD1 (5 bases). In germline, CDR1 is KGHDR, CDR2 SFDVKD. The CDR3 runs 16 residues. With 2 bases removed from V and 7 bases from J, the gap between germline ends came to 17 bases. Here the CDR3 reads CATSDSGTAPSQPQHF. The CDR3 DNA sequence: TGTGCCACCAGTGATTCCGGGACTGCTCCTTCGCAGCCCCAGCATTTT.

The rearrangement joins TRBV5-1 to TRBJ2-1; D is possibly TRBD1 (6 bases). Deletions cut 2 bases from V and 6 bases from J, with 12 bases between. The CDR3 length is 14 residues. Per germline, CDR1 SGHRS and CDR2 YFSETQ. This chain's CDR3 is CASSFTGFSNEQFF. CDR3 sequence (DNA): TGCGCCAGCAGCTTCACAGGGTTCAGCAATGAGCAGTTCTTC.

V usage is TRBV3-1 (or the pseudogene TRBV3-2) and J usage is TRBJ2-6; weak D call: TRBD1 (6 bases). Trimming shortened V by 4 bases and J by 0 bases, and 19 bases separated the two germline ends. Germline lookup yields CDR1 LGHDT and CDR2 YNNKEL (reference sequence). The CDR3 sequence is 19 residues long. In DNA, the CDR3 is TGTGCCAGCAGCCCCACTCCCCCGGGACAAAGCTCTGGGGCCAACGTCCTGACTTTC. As protein: CASSPTPPGQSSGANVLTF.

In this sample, this clone turned up a few times. The chain couples TRBV15 to TRBJ1-5, with TRBD1 matching 7 bases. Looked up from germline, CDR1 is LNHNV and CDR2 is YYDKDF (reference sequence). CDR3 size: 16 residues. After removal of 1 base from V and 2 bases from J, the junction contained 5 bases not matched to a gene. The CDR3 nucleotides read TGTGCCACCAGCAGAGGCAACAGGGGTGGCAATCAGCCCCAGCATTTT. Translated, it gives CATSRGNRGGNQPQHF.

In its sample, this clone was seen many times. V usage is TRBV21-1 and J usage is TRBJ1-6. TRBV21-1 is a listed pseudogene. The CDR3 is 15 amino acids. The CDR3 sequence: CASNLTGGTYSPLHF. The CDR3 DNA is TGTGCCAGCAACCTAACGGGGGGGACTTATTCACCCCTCCACTTT.

This clone was detected only a few times. The chain links TRBV6-4 to TRBJ2-3, with D possibly TRBD1 on 6 matching bases. The CDR3 runs 12 residues. V lost 3 bases and J lost 9, with 10 bases in between. The germline V gene encodes CDR1 MRHNA and CDR2 SNTAGT. The CDR3 spells CASSEAGATQYF. The CDR3 DNA reads TGTGCCAGCAGTGAAGCAGGGGCGACGCAGTATTTT.

This chain links TRBV7-9 with TRBJ1-1; D may be TRBD1 (5 bases). The CDR3 runs to 14 residues. With 2 bases removed from V and 6 bases from J, the gap between germline ends came to 13 bases. Germline CDR1 and CDR2: SEHNR and FQNEAQ (reference sequence). CDR3 protein: CASSLWREGSEAFF. DNA of the CDR3: TGTGCCAGCAGCTTATGGAGGGAGGGGTCTGAAGCTTTCTTT. The full variable domain, its missing parts supplied by reference TRBV7-9 and TRBJ1-1, is DTGVSQNPRHKITKRGQNVTFRCDPISEHNRLYWYRQTLGQGPEFLTYFQNEAQLEKSRLLSDRFSAERPKGSFSTLEIQRTEQGDSAMYLCASSLWREGSEAFFGQGTRLTVV.

The rearrangement links TRBV11-2 to TRBJ2-1; maybe TRBD2 (7 bases). The CDR3 sequence is 15 residues long. The V end was cut by 3 bases, the J end by 5 bases, with 14 bases between. Per the germline V gene, CDR1 is SGHAT and CDR2 is FQNNGV. The CDR3 nucleotides read TGTGCCAGCAGCTTTACGGCGGGGGCTAACAATGAGCAGTTCTTC. Protein product: CASSFTAGANNEQFF.

V usage is TRBV7-2 and J usage is TRBJ2-3; D possibly corresponds to TRBD2 (6 bases). Germline V CDR1 and CDR2: SGHTA, FQGNSA. Between the trimmed V and J ends, which lost 5 bases and 1 base, there was a span of 13 bases. The CDR3 totals 15 residues. Here the CDR3 reads CASSLGGARTDTQYF. DNA of the CDR3: TGTGCCAGCAGCCTGGGCGGGGCCCGCACAGATACGCAGTATTTT.

The chain recombines TRBV10-3 with TRBJ2-3; 8 nucleotides line up with TRBD2. CDR1 is ENHRY and CDR2 is SYGVKD in the germline V gene. This CDR3 is 13 amino acids long. J was trimmed by 7 bases and V by 6 bases; bases with no gene match: 6. The CDR3 bases are TGTGCCATCAGGGAGGGGACTAGAAATACGCAGTATTTT. It translates to CAIREGTRNTQYF.

The J gene is TRBJ1-4, the V gene TRBV7-2; a possible D gene is TRBD1 (5 bases). Trimming pared 0 bases from V and 5 bases from J, leaving 10 bases between. The CDR3 is 15 amino acids. Germline CDR1 reads SGHTA; CDR2 reads FQGNSA. The CDR3 nucleotides are TGTGCCAGCAGCTTAGCTGGGACTGGAAATGAAAAACTGTTTTTT. Its protein is CASSLAGTGNEKLFF.